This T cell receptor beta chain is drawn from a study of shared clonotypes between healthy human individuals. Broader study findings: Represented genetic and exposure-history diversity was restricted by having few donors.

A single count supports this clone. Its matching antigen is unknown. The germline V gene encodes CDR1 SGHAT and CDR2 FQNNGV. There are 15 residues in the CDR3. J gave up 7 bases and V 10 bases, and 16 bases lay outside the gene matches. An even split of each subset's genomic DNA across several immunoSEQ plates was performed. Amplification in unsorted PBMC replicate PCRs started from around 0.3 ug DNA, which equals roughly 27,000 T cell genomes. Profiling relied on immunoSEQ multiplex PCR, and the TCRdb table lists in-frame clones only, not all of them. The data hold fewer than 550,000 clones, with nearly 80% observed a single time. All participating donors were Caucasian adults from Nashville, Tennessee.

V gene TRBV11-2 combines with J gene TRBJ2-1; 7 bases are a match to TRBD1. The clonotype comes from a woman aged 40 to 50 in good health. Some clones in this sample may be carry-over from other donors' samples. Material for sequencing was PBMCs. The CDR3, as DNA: TGTGCCACATTAAACCGGGACAGCAATTCAAATGAGCAGTTCTTC. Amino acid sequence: CATLNRDSNSNEQFF.